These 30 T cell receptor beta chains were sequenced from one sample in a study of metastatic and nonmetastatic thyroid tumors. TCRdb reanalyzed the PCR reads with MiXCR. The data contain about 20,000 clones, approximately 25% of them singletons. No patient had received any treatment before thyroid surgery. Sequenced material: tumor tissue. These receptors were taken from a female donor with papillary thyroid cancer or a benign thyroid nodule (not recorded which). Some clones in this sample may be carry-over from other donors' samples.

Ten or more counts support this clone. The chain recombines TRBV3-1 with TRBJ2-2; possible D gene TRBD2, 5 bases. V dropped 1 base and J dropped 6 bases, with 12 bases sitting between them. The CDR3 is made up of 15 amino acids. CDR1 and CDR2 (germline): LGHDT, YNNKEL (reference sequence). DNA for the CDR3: TGTGCCAGCAGCCAAGTCTTCGGGGTCCCCGGGGAGCTGTTTTTT. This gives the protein CASSQVFGVPGELFF. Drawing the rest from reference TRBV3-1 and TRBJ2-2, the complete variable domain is DTAVSQTPKYLVTQMGNDKSIKCEQNLGHDTMYWYKQDSKKFLKIMFSYNNKELIINETVPNRFSPKSPDKAHLNLHINSLELGDSAVYFCASSQVFGVPGELFFGEGSRLTVL.

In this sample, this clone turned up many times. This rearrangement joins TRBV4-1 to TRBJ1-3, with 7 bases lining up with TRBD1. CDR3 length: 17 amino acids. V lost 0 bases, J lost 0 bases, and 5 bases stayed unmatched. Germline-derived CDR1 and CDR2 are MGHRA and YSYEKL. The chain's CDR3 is CASSQDRGQSSGNTIYF. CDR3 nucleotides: TGCGCCAGCAGCCAAGACCGGGGACAGAGCTCTGGAAACACCATATATTTT.

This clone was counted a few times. Written as DNA, the CDR3 is TGTGCCAGCAACCCAGCGGGAGGTTCCACCGGGGAGCTGTTTTTT. Translation gives CASNPAGGSTGELFF. The chain combines TRBV28 with TRBJ2-2; 9 nucleotides line up with TRBD2. V dropped 7 bases and J dropped 4; count of bases not matched to a gene: 7. CDR3 length equals 15 residues. Per the germline V gene, CDR1 is MDHEN and CDR2 is SYDVKM.

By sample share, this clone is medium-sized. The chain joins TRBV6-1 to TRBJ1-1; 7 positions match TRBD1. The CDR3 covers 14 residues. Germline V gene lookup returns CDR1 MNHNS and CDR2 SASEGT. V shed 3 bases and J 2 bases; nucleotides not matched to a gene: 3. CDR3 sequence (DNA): TGTGCCAGCAGTGACCGGACAGGTAACACTGAAGCTTTCTTT. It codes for CASSDRTGNTEAFF.

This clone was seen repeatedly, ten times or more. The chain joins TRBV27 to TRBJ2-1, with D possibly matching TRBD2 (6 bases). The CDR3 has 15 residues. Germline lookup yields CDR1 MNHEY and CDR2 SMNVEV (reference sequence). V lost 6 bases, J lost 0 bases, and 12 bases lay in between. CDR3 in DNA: TGTGCCAGCAGCCCCCGGAGGGCCTCCTACAATGAGCAGTTCTTC. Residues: CASSPRRASYNEQFF.

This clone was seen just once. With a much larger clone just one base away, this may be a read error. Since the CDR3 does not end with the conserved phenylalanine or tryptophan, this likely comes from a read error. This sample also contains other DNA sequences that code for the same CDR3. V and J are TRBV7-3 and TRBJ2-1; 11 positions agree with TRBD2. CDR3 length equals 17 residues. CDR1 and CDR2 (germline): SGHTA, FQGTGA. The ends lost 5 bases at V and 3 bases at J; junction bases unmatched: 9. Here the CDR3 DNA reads TGTGCCAGCAGCCTCGGTACTAGCGGGAGCCTCTACAATGAGCAGTTCTCC. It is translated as CASSLGTSGSLYNEQFS.

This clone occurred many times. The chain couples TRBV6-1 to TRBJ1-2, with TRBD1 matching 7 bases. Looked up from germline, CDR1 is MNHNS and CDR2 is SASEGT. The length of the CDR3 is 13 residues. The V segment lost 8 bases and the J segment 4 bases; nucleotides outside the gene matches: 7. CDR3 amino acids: CASASDRAYGYTF. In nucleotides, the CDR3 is TGTGCCAGCGCAAGCGACAGGGCCTATGGCTACACCTTC.

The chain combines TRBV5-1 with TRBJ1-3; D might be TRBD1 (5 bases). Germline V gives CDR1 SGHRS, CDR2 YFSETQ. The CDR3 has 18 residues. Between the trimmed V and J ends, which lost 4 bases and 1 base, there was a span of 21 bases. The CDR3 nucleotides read TGCGCCAGCAGCCCCGACGGGGGAATTAAAGGGTCTGGAAACACCATATATTTT. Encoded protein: CASSPDGGIKGSGNTIYF.

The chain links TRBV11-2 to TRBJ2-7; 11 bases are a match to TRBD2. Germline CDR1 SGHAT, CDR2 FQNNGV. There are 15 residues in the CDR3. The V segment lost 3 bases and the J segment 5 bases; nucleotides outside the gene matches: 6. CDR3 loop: CASSFRLTSGNEQYF. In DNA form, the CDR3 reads TGTGCCAGCAGCTTTCGGTTGACTAGCGGGAACGAGCAGTACTTC. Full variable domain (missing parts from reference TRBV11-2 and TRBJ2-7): EAGVAQSPRYKIIEKRQSVAFWCNPISGHATLYWYQQILGQGPKLLIQFQNNGVVDDSQLPKDRFSAERLKGVDSTLKIQPAKLEDSAVYLCASSFRLTSGNEQYFGPGTRLTVT.

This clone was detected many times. The CDR3 is CASSQRLELNEQFF. The CDR3 DNA reads as TGCGCCAGCAGCCAAAGACTAGAGTTGAATGAGCAGTTCTTC. The chain carries TRBV4-1 and TRBJ2-1; D might be TRBD2 (6 bases). The V end lost 2 bases, the J end lost 7 bases, and 12 bases lay between the germline ends. The CDR3 spans 14 residues. The germline gives CDR1 MGHRA, CDR2 YSYEKL.

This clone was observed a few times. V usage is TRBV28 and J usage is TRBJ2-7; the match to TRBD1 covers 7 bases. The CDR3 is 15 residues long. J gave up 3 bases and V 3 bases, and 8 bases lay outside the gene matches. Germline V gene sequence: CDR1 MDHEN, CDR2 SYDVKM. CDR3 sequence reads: CASSFQTRGHYEQYF. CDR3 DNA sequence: TGTGCCAGCAGTTTTCAAACTAGGGGGCACTACGAGCAGTACTTC.

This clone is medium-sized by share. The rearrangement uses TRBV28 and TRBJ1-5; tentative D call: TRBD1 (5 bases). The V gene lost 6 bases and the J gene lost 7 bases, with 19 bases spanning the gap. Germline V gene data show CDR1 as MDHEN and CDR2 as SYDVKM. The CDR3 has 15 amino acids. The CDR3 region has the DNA TGTGCCAGCAGGAAGGGGAATGGGGATAACCAGCCCCAGCATTTT. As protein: CASRKGNGDNQPQHF. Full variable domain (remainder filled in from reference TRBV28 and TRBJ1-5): DVKVTQSSRYLVKRTGEKVFLECVQDMDHENMFWYRQDPGLGLRLIYFSYDVKMKEKGDIPEGYSVSREKKERFSLILESASTNQTSMYLCASRKGNGDNQPQHFGDGTRLSIL.

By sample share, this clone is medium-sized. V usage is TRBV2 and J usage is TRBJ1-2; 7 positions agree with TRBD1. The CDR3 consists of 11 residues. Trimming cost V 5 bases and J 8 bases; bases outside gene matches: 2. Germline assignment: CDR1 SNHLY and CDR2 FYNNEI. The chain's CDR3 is CASSTGEGYTF. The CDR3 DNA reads TGTGCCAGCAGTACAGGGGAGGGCTACACCTTC.

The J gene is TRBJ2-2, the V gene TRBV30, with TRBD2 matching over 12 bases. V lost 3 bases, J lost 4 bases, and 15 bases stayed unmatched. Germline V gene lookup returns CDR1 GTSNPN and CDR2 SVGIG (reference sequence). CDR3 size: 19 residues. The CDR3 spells CAWRPALRLAGVVTGELFF. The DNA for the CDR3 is TGTGCCTGGAGACCAGCGCTTCGACTAGCGGGAGTTGTCACCGGGGAGCTGTTTTTT.

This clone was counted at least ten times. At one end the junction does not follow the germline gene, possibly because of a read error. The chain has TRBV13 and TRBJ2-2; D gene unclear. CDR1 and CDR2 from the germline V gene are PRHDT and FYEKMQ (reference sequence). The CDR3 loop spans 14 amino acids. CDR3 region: CAGSARWGTGELFF. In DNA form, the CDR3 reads TGTGCCGGCAGCGCTCGGTGGGGCACCGGGGAGCTGTTTTTT.

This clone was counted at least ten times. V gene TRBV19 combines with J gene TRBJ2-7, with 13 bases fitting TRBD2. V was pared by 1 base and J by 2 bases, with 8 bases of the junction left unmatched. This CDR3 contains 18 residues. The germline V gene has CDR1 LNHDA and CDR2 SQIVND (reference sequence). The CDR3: CASSIGGLGLAGTYEQYF. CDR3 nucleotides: TGTGCCAGTAGTATAGGGGGCTTGGGACTAGCGGGGACCTACGAGCAGTACTTC.

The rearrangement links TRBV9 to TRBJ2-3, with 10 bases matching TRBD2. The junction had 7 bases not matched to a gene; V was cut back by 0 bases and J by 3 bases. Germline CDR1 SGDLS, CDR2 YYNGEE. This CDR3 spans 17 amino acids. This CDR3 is CASSVGPSGSGTDTQYF. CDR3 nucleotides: TGTGCCAGCAGCGTAGGTCCTAGCGGGAGTGGAACAGATACGCAGTATTTT.

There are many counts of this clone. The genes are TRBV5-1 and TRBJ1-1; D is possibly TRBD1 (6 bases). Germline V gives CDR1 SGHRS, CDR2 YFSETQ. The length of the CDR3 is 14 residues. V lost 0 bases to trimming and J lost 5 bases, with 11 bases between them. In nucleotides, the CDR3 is TGCGCCAGCAGCTTGGCCTTAGGGGGAACTGAAGCTTTCTTT. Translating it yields CASSLALGGTEAFF.

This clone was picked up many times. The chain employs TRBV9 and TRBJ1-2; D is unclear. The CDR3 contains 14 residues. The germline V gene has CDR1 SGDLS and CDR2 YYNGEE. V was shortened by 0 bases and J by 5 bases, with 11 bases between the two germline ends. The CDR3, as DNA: TGTGCCAGCAGCGTAGGGGCATCGAGTTATGGCTACACCTTC. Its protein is CASSVGASSYGYTF.

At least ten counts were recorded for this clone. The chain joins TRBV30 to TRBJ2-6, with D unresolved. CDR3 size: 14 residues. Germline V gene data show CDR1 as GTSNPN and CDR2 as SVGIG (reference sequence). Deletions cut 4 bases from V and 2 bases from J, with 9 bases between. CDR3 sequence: CAWTRTTGANVLTF. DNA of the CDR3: TGTGCCTGGACCAGAACGACTGGGGCCAACGTCCTGACTTTC. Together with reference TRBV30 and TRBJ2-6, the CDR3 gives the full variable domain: SQTIHQWPATLVQPVGSPLSLECTVEGTSNPNLYWYRQAAGRGLQLLFYSVGIGQISSEVPQNLSASRPQDRQFILSSKKLLLSDSGFYLCAWTRTTGANVLTFGAGSRLTVL.

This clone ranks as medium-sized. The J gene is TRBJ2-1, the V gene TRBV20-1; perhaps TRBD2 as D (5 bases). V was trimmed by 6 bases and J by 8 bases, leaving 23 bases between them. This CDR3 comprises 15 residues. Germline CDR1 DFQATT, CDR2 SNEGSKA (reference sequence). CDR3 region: CSAESTTPFLDEQFF. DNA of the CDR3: TGCAGTGCCGAGTCGACTACGCCTTTTCTGGATGAGCAGTTCTTC.

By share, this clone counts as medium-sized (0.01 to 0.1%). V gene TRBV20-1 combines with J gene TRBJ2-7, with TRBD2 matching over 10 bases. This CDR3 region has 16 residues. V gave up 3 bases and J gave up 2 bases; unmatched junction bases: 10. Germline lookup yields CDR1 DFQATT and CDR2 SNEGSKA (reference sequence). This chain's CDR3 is CSARSSGRSGAYEQYF. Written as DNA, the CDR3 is TGCAGTGCTAGGTCTAGCGGGAGAAGTGGTGCCTACGAGCAGTACTTC.

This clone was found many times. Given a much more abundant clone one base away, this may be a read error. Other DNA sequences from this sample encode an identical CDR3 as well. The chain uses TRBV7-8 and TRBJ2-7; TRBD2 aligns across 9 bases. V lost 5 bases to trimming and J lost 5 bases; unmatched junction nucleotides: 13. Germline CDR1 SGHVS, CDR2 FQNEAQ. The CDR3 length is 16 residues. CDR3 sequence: CASSQPGGRAGNEQYF. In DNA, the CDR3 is TGTGCCAGCAGCCAACCGGGCGGGAGGGCCGGTAACGAGCAGTACTTC.

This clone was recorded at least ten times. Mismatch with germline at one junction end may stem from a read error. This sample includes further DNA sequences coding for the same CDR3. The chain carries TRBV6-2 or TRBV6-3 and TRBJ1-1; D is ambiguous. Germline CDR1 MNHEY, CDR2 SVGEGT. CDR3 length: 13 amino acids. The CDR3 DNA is TGTGCCAGCAGCTCTTGGGTGAACACTGAAGCTTTCTTC. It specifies CASSSWVNTEAFF.

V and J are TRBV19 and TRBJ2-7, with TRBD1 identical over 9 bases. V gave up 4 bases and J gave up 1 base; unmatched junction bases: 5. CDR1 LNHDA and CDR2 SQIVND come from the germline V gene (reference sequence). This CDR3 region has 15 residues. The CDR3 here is CASSTWTGDSYEQYF. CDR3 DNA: TGTGCCAGTAGTACCTGGACAGGGGATTCCTACGAGCAGTACTTC.

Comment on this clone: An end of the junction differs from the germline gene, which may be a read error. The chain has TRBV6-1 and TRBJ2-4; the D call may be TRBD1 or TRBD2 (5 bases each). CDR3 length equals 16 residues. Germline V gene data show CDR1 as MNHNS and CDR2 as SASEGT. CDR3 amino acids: CAIGTSRIGCKNIQHF. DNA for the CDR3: TGTGCCATAGGGACGAGCCGTATAGGGTGCAAAAACATTCAGCACTTC.

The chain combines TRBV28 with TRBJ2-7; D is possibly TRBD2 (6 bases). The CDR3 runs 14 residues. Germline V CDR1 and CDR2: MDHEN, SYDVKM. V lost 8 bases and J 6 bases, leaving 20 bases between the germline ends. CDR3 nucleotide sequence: TGTGCCAGCTCACCACTACTAGCAGTTGGCGAGCAGTACTTC. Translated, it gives CASSPLLAVGEQYF.

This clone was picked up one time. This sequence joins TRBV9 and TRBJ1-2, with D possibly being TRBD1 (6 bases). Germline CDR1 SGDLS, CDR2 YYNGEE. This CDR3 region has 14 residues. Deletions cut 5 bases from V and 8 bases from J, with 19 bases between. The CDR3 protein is CASSGGLLGGGYTF. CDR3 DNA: TGTGCCAGCAGTGGGGGCCTACTCGGAGGAGGCTACACCTTC.

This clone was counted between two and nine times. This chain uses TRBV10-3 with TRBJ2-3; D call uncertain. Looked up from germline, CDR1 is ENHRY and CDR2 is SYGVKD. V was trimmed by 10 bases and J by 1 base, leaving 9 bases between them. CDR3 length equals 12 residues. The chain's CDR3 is CATRGGTDTQYF. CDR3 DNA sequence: TGTGCCACCCGCGGAGGCACAGATACGCAGTATTTT.

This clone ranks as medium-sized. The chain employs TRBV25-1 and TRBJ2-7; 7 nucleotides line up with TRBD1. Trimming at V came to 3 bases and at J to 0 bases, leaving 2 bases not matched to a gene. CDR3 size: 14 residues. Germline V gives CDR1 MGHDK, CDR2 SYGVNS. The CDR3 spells CASSDGQDSYEQYF. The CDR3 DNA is TGTGCCAGCAGTGACGGACAGGACTCCTACGAGCAGTACTTC.